Listed below are T cell receptor beta chains from one sample, sequenced in a study of cytomegalovirus exposure and HLA in healthy donors. TCRdb's table, derived via immunoSEQ multiplex PCR, lists solely in-frame clones and lacks some. The sample carries approximately 190,000 clones, 60% to 80% recorded once. Sequencing was performed on PBMCs. The receptors stem from a woman in her twenties or thirties in good health and CMV-seropositive. Both conserved end residues are part of each CDR3. A D gene is named only where the DNA matches it firmly. The listing skips clone size in some rows; elsewhere it reads once, few, many or a size class.

V	D	size	J	CDR3	DNA
TRBV5-1	NA	NA	TRBJ2-3	CASSLGQGGLDTQYF	TGCGCCAGCAGCTTGGGGCAGGGTGGCTTAGATACGCAGTATTTT
TRBV11-1	TRBD2	NA	TRBJ2-2	CASGRASGLAGGNTGELFF	TGTGCCAGCGGACGAGCCTCGGGACTAGCGGGGGGGAACACCGGGGAGCTGTTTTTT
TRBV5-1	NA	few	TRBJ1-4	CASSSSPGNEKLFF	TGCGCCAGCAGCTCCTCCCCGGGAAATGAAAAACTGTTTTTT
TRBV18	NA	NA	TRBJ2-5	CASSPFQQETQYF	TGTGCCAGCTCACCATTCCAACAAGAGACCCAGTACTTC
TRBV5-5	TRBD1	NA	TRBJ2-3	CASSFPGQGKGTDTQYF	TGTGCCAGCAGCTTCCCGGGACAGGGGAAAGGGACAGATACGCAGTATTTT
TRBV2	NA	NA	TRBJ2-7	CAALGGATYEQYF	TGTGCCGCTCTAGGGGGGGCGACCTACGAGCAGTACTTC
TRBV4-1	TRBD1	once	TRBJ2-2	CASSQPLKRQGAGGELFF	TGCGCCAGCAGCCAACCCCTCAAACGACAGGGGGCTGGCGGGGAGCTGTTTTTT
TRBV13	NA	NA	TRBJ2-2	CASSPRGSGELFF	TGTGCCAGCAGCCCCAGGGGATCCGGGGAGCTGTTTTTT
TRBV7-9	NA	NA	TRBJ2-2	CASSLLAAAGELFF	TGTGCCAGCAGCTTATTAGCCGCGGCCGGGGAGCTGTTTTTT
TRBV7-2	NA	NA	TRBJ2-5	CASSLQTLGGTQYF	TGTGCCAGCAGCTTGCAGACATTAGGGGGGACCCAGTACTTC
TRBV5-1	TRBD2	NA	TRBJ2-7	CASSKGTSGNYEQYF	TGCGCCAGCAGTAAGGGGACTAGCGGAAACTACGAGCAGTACTTC
TRBV18	NA	few	TRBJ2-5	CASARGEETQYF	TGTGCCAGCGCCAGGGGGGAGGAGACCCAGTACTTC
TRBV7-9	TRBD1	NA	TRBJ2-7	CASSKIPGQGAYEQYF	TGTGCCAGCAGCAAAATTCCGGGACAGGGGGCCTACGAGCAGTACTTC
TRBV7-8	NA	NA	TRBJ1-1	CASMGQMNTEAFF	TGTGCCAGCATGGGACAAATGAACACTGAAGCTTTCTTT
TRBV5-1	NA	NA	TRBJ1-1	CASINGEQGEAFF	TGCGCCAGCATAAATGGGGAGCAAGGTGAAGCTTTCTTT
TRBV7-2	TRBD2	NA	TRBJ2-7	CASSRTSGGFHEQYF	TGTGCCAGCAGCCGGACTAGCGGGGGGTTTCACGAGCAGTACTTC
TRBV5-1	NA	NA	TRBJ1-1	CASSLFSENTEAFF	TGCGCCAGCAGCTTGTTCAGTGAGAACACTGAAGCTTTCTTT
TRBV15	NA	NA	TRBJ2-2	CATSRASTKTGELFF	TGTGCCACCAGCAGAGCTAGCACGAAAACCGGGGAGCTGTTTTTT
TRBV7-3	TRBD1	once	TRBJ1-1	CASSLTPGQGRGTEAFF	TGTGCCAGCAGCTTAACGCCGGGACAGGGAAGGGGGACTGAAGCTTTCTTT
TRBV5-6	NA	NA	TRBJ1-5	CASSLARGDQPQHF	TGTGCCAGCAGCTTGGCGCGCGGCGATCAGCCCCAGCATTTT
TRBV5-6	NA	once	TRBJ1-6	CASRPRVGADSPLHF	TGTGCCAGCAGACCCCGGGTAGGGGCAGATTCACCCCTCCACTTT
TRBV7-2	NA	NA	TRBJ2-2	CASSLGGPRELFF	TGTGCCAGCAGCTTAGGGGGGCCAAGGGAGCTGTTTTTT
TRBV18	NA	NA	TRBJ1-4	CATSRQPNEKLFF	TGTGCCACCTCCCGACAGCCTAATGAAAAACTGTTTTTT